This TCR beta chain was retrieved from a study of T cell clonality in common variable immunodeficiency. Some clones are missing from TCRdb's copy, which holds only in-frame ones; the method was immunoSEQ multiplex PCR. The sample shows approximately 81,000 clones, none of them appearing just once. This clone showed up many times. Its antigen is not identified. Notes on the study in general: Fewer deletions and N-nucleotide insertions were reportedly seen in common variable immunodeficiency TCR beta sequences.

The sequencing sample was made of peripheral blood mononuclear cells. This TCR was sampled from a person between 18 and 69 years old in good health.

The CDR3 bases that were read are TGTGCCAGCAGGTCGGGGCTAGCGGGATACGAG. Protein sequence: CASRSGLAGYE. The full CDR3 is CASRSGLAGYEQYF. The chain links TRBV2 to TRBJ2-7, with 9 nucleotides matching TRBD2. From the germline J gene comes the end of the CDR3, since the read stops 3 residues before it. The V gene's germline CDR1 is SNHLY and CDR2 FYNNEI. J gave up 4 bases and V 6 bases, and 7 bases lay outside the gene matches. The CDR3 spans 14 residues.